This T cell receptor (beta chain) was sequenced for a study of blood T cell repertoires in COVID-19. Study-level background: Some COVID-19 samples were acute and others convalescent; all came from the United States, Italy and Spain.

Measured with immunoSEQ multiplex PCR; TCRdb has only the in-frame clones, and not every one. The data show roughly 350,000 clones, about 92% seen once. In terms of age and location, participants ranged from about 18 to 100 years and lived in under 30 US areas. Symptom resolution, clearance, or two negative PCRs marked the recovered donors of Cohort 3. The sample comprised PBMCs or T cells enriched from blood (not recorded which). This TCR came from a woman between 25 and 40 years old who had recovered from COVID-19.

CDR3 loop: CASSFLSAGQGGTGELFF. The CDR3 DNA reads as TGTGCCAGCAGCTTCCTATCAGCCGGACAGGGCGGCACCGGGGAGCTGTTTTTT. This chain links TRBV7-9 with TRBJ2-2; 8 nucleotides match TRBD1. The CDR3 is 18 amino acids. The V gene end was trimmed by 3 bases and the J gene end by 4 bases; junction bases not matched to a gene: 13. Per the germline V gene, CDR1 is SEHNR and CDR2 is FQNEAQ (reference sequence).